These T cell receptor beta chains were read from a single sample in a study of blood T cell repertoires in COVID-19. This table comes from immunoSEQ multiplex PCR, and its TCRdb copy is limited to in-frame clones, with some not included. Seen here are about 92,000 clones, less than 85% observed once, and the top ten hold 10% to 13%. Input material: peripheral blood. The origin of the receptors is a woman in her 70s with acute or convalescent COVID-19. CDR3s include the opening cysteine and the closing phenylalanine or tryptophan. A D gene is named only where the DNA matches it firmly. Clone size appears in some rows only: once, few, many, or a class for an expanded clone.

NA	TRBV7-2	once	TRBJ2-1	TGTGCCAGCAGCTTAGTCCAGGGGCGCATTAGTGAGCAGTTCTTC	CASSLVQGRISEQFF
NA	TRBV19	NA	TRBJ1-5	TGTGCCAGTAGTATACGGCAGGACTACAATCAGCCCCAGCATTTT	CASSIRQDYNQPQHF
TRBD2	TRBV19	NA	TRBJ2-7	TGTGCCAGTAAGACGCGGCGGGAGGTCGAGCAGTACTTC	CASKTRREVEQYF
TRBD1	TRBV11-2	NA	TRBJ1-5	TGTGCCAGCAGCGTTAGGGGGCGATGGCCCCAGCATTTT	CASSVRGRWPQHF
TRBD2	TRBV18	NA	TRBJ2-5	TGTGCCAGCTCACCGGGAGGGATTCAAGAGACCCAGTACTTC	CASSPGGIQETQYF
NA	TRBV19	NA	TRBJ1-1	TGTGCCAGTAGTATAGGGGGAGGACGGATGAACACTGAAGCTTTCTTT	CASSIGGGRMNTEAFF
TRBD2	TRBV3-1/TRBV3-2	once	TRBJ2-7	TGTGCCAGCAGCCAAGGGGGAGGGTGGCAGCAGTACTTC	CASSQGGGWQQYF
TRBD2	TRBV6-5	NA	TRBJ2-7	TGTGCCAGCGGTAGCGGGAGACTTGACGAGCAGTACTTC	CASGSGRLDEQYF
NA	TRBV6-2/TRBV6-3	once	TRBJ1-6	TGTGCCAGCAGTTACTCGAGGCTGGACACTAATTCACCCCTCCACTTT	CASSYSRLDTNSPLHF
TRBD1	TRBV7-9	NA	TRBJ2-5	TGTGCCAGCAGCCCCTCTTTACGGACAGGGGAAGAGACCCAGTACTTC	CASSPSLRTGEETQYF
NA	TRBV12-3/TRBV12-4	NA	TRBJ1-1	TGTGCCAGCGGTTACAGTACAGCTTTCTTT	CASGYSTAFF
TRBD1	TRBV29-1	NA	TRBJ2-7	TGCAGCGTCCGAAGTGGGGGGACAGGCGAGCAGTACTTC	CSVRSGGTGEQYF
TRBD2	TRBV5-1	NA	TRBJ2-2	TGCGCCAGCAGTCCGGGACTAGCGGGGGGACGGACCGGGGAGCTGTTTTTT	CASSPGLAGGRTGELFF
TRBD1	TRBV7-8	NA	TRBJ1-2	TGTGCCAGCAGCAGGGCGCGGCTAGGGGGCGCCTATGGCTACACCTTC	CASSRARLGGAYGYTF
TRBD1	TRBV29-1	few	TRBJ1-2	TGCAGCGTTGAGGACAGGACGTATGGCTACACCTTC	CSVEDRTYGYTF
NA	TRBV18	few	TRBJ1-2	TGTGCCAGCTCACCAGGGTTACAGGGCTATGGCTACACCTTC	CASSPGLQGYGYTF
TRBD2	TRBV13	NA	TRBJ2-3	TGTGCCAGCAGCCAACCCCCCCCAGCGGGAGTGGGAGATACGCAGTATTTT	CASSQPPPAGVGDTQYF
NA	TRBV5-4	once	TRBJ2-7	TGTGCCAGCAGCTTAGGGGGACCGTACGAGCAGTACTTC	CASSLGGPYEQYF
NA	TRBV30	NA	TRBJ2-7	TGTGCCTGGAGCCCCCTGGGGGCGGTCCCTGGGTACTTC	CAWSPLGAVPGYF
NA	TRBV7-2	NA	TRBJ1-1	TGTGCCAGCAGCTTGGACATAGCCCCGAACACTGAAGCTTTCTTT	CASSLDIAPNTEAFF
NA	TRBV20-1	NA	TRBJ2-5	TGCAGTGCTAGTAATGGTCGGGAGACCCAGTACTTC	CSASNGRETQYF
TRBD1	TRBV6-1	NA	TRBJ2-7	TGTGCCAGCAGTGAGGACAGGGCGCAGTACTTC	CASSEDRAQYF
TRBD2	TRBV2	NA	TRBJ2-3	TGTGCCAGCAAAATTCAGACTAGCGGGATATCAGATACGCAGTATTTT	CASKIQTSGISDTQYF
TRBD1	TRBV7-9	NA	TRBJ1-2	TGTGCCAGCAGCTGGACAGGAAACTATGGCTACACCTTC	CASSWTGNYGYTF
TRBD2	TRBV30	NA	TRBJ2-2	TGTGCCTGGAGCGGCGGGAGGACCGGGGAGCTGTTTTTT	CAWSGGRTGELFF